This T cell receptor beta chain was recovered during a study of T-cell memory formation after mild COVID-19. Using its own MiXCR run on the 5' RACE reads, TCRdb lists one record per CDR3 protein. Of roughly 70,000 distinct CDR3 sequences listed, approximately 15% were seen once; the top ten hold under 35%. The study, taken as a whole, reports: CD4+ contracting clones lay mainly in CM and EM, CD8+ ones in EMRA. There was no confirmation that second-wave clones peaking on day 37 were SARS-CoV-2 specific. Some SARS-CoV-2-responding clones were already detected in memory before infection. Clones shrinking between day 15 and 85 showed a balanced CD4/CD8 split, and those that grew later tilted toward CD4+.

As concerns this clonotype: The antigen is undetermined.

Germline assignment: CDR1 MRHNA and CDR2 SNTAGT. This CDR3 has 15 amino acids. V lost 3 bases and J 5 bases, leaving 13 bases between the germline ends. This sequence joins TRBV6-4 and TRBJ2-2, with D possibly being TRBD1 (6 bases). The receptor's source is an adult woman who had mild COVID-19 (a few samples of this study predate the infection). Cell type and time point are not known. The sequenced sample was PBMCs or a T cell subset sorted from them (not recorded which). CDR3 protein: CASSEDRFGTGELFF. The CDR3 nucleotides read TGTGCCAGCAGTGAAGACAGGTTTGGGACCGGGGAGCTGTTTTTT.